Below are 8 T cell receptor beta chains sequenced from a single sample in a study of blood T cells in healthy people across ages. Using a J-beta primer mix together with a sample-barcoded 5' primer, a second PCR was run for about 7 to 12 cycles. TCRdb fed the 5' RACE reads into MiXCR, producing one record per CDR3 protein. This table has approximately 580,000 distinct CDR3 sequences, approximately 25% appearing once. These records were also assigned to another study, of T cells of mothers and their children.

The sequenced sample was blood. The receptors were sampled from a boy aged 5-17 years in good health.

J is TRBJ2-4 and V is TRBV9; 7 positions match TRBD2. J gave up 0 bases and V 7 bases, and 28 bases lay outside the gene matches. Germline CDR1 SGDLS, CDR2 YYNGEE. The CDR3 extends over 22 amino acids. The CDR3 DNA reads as TGTGCCAGCCCTGGCCATTTCAAAAAGTGGGAGGGCCCCGTGGCAGCCAAAAACATTCAGTACTTC. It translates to CASPGHFKKWEGPVAAKNIQYF.

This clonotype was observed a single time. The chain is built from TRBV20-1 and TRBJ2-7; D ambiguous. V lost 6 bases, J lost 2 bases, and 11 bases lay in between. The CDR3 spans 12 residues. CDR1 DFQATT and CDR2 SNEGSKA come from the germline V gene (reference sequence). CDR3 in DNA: TGCAGTGCAGGACCCATCCCCTACGAGCAGTACTTC. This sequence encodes CSAGPIPYEQYF.

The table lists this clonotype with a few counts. The chain's CDR3 is CASSRSTRPNEQFF. In nucleotides, the CDR3 is TGTGCCAGCAGCCGCTCGACACGTCCCAATGAGCAGTTCTTC. The chain combines TRBV7-2 with TRBJ2-1; D is uncertain. Germline V lookup: CDR1 SGHTA, CDR2 FQGNSA. Trimming stripped 5 bases from V and 6 bases from J, with 14 bases between. The CDR3 totals 14 residues.

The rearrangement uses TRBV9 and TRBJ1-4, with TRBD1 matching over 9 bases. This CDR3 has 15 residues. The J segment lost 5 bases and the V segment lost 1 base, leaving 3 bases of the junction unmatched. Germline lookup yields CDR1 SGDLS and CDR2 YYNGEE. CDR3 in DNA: TGTGCCAGCAGCGTACAGGACAGGGGAAATGAAAAACTGTTTTTT. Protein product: CASSVQDRGNEKLFF.

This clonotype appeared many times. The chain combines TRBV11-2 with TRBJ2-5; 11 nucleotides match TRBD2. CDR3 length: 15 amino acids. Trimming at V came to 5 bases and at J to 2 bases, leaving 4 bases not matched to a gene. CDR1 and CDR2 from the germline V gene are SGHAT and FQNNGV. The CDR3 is CASSRRLAGQETQYF. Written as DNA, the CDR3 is TGTGCCAGCAGCCGTCGACTAGCGGGGCAAGAGACCCAGTACTTC.

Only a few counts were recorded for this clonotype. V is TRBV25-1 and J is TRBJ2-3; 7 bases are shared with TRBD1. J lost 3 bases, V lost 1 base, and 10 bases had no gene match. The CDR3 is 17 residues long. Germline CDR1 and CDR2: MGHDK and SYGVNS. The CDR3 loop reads CASSESEGAIGTDTQYF. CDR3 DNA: TGTGCCAGCAGTGAATCCGAGGGGGCGATAGGAACAGATACGCAGTATTTT.

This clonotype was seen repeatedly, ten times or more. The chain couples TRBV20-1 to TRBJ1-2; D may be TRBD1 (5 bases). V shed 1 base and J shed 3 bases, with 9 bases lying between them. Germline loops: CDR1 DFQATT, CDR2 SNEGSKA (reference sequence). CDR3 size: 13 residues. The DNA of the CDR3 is TGCAGTGCTAGAGGAGACAGCGACTATGGCTACACCTTC. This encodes CSARGDSDYGYTF.

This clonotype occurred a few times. The CDR3 coding sequence is TGCGCCAGCAGCCAAGATACTGACTCCACGCAGTATTTT. It yields the protein CASSQDTDSTQYF. This rearrangement joins TRBV4-3 to TRBJ2-3; no clear D gene. The CDR3 spans 13 residues. V was clipped by 0 bases and J by 9 bases, with 10 bases between them. The germline gives CDR1 LGHNA, CDR2 YSLEER.